The clone carrying this T cell receptor (beta chain) showed up many times. This record belongs to a study of T-cell reconstitution after alpha-beta-depleted transplantation in children. Preparation of the TCRbeta library used unique molecular identifiers. TCRdb reprocessed the PCR reads with MiXCR, giving one entry per CDR3 protein. The repertoire holds hundreds of thousands of distinct CDR3 sequences, with about 12% as singletons. This TCR derives from a human donor who donated a stem cell graft to a child with acute lymphoblastic leukemia. The sample in question was PBMCs from the stem cell graft donor, obtained from the stem cell graft.

The CDR3 loop is CAISEHIDRGNQPQHF. The DNA for the CDR3 is TGTGCCATCAGTGAGCATATCGACAGGGGGAATCAGCCCCAGCATTTT. The chain couples TRBV10-3 to TRBJ1-5; 9 bases line up with TRBD1. The length of the CDR3 is 16 residues. V gave up 2 bases and J gave up 4 bases; unmatched junction bases: 6. Germline V lookup: CDR1 ENHRY, CDR2 SYGVKD.